This is a list of T cell receptor beta chains from one sample in a study of control samples from healthy donors and cancer patients. Here immunoSEQ multiplex PCR was the method, and the copy in TCRdb shows in-frame clones only, minus some. This sample has about 75,000 clones, with 94% found just once. The sequenced material came from blood. Receptors originate from a woman aged 40 to 50 in good health. Each CDR3 is given with its conserved first and last residue. The D gene is left open where the match is weak. Clone size is not always given. Where it is, it says once, few, many or a class for expanded clones.

v_gene	abundance	j_gene	d_gene	CDR3aa	CDR3nt
TRBV27	.	TRBJ1-5	.	CASSSRRGQPQHF	TGTGCCAGCAGTTCCAGGCGGGGGCAGCCCCAGCATTTT
TRBV5-5	.	TRBJ2-3	.	CASSPRIQGTDTQYF	TGTGCCAGCAGCCCACGGATTCAGGGAACAGATACGCAGTATTTT
TRBV3-1/TRBV3-2	.	TRBJ1-5	.	CASSPLGSNQPQHF	TGTGCCAGCAGCCCCCTGGGGAGCAATCAGCCCCAGCATTTT
TRBV28	.	TRBJ1-2	.	CASSLRAAGFYGYTF	TGTGCCAGCAGTTTACGGGCCGCGGGGTTCTATGGCTACACCTTC
TRBV6-5	.	TRBJ1-5	TRBD1	CASSLGGRSNQPQHF	TGTGCCAGCAGTCTAGGGGGCCGGAGCAATCAGCCCCAGCATTTT
TRBV27	.	TRBJ2-2	.	CASSFGGRYGGELFF	TGTGCCAGCAGTTTCGGGGGGCGCTATGGCGGGGAGCTGTTTTTT
TRBV4-1	.	TRBJ2-7	TRBD1	CASSQDRTGLSYEQYF	TGCGCCAGCAGCCAGGATCGGACAGGGCTCTCCTACGAGCAGTACTTC
TRBV6-4	.	TRBJ2-1	TRBD2	CASSFFGTSDYNEQFF	TGTGCCAGCAGCTTTTTTGGGACTAGCGATTACAATGAGCAGTTCTTC
TRBV19	.	TRBJ1-5	.	CASTGYGTQPQHF	TGTGCCAGTACGGGGTACGGTACTCAGCCCCAGCATTTT
TRBV7-6	.	TRBJ1-6	.	CASSLQALNSPLHF	TGTGCCAGCAGCCTCCAGGCCCTTAATTCACCCCTCCACTTT
TRBV2	.	TRBJ1-4	.	CASSEETATINEKLFF	TGTGCCAGCAGTGAGGAAACAGCCACCATTAATGAAAAACTGTTTTTT
TRBV4-1	once	TRBJ1-3	TRBD1	CASSQETGGSGNTIYF	TGCGCCAGCAGCCAAGAAACAGGGGGCTCTGGAAACACCATATATTTT
TRBV21-1	.	TRBJ2-5	.	CASSKRRGLRETQYF	TGTGCCAGCAGCAAAAGGCGGGGCCTGAGGGAGACCCAGTACTTC
TRBV7-2	.	TRBJ2-7	TRBD1	CASSLHGTVSYEQYF	TGTGCCAGCAGCTTACATGGGACAGTCTCCTACGAGCAGTACTTC
TRBV7-2	.	TRBJ2-1	.	CASNPKGVSGHSYNEQFF	TGTGCCAGCAACCCAAAGGGGGTTAGCGGACACTCCTACAATGAGCAGTTCTTC
TRBV6-5	.	TRBJ1-3	TRBD1	CASRETGTNTIYF	TGTGCCAGCAGGGAGACAGGGACGAACACCATATATTTT
TRBV7-9	.	TRBJ2-1	.	CASSPEGSSYNEQFF	TGTGCCAGCAGCCCCGAGGGTAGCTCCTACAATGAGCAGTTCTTC
TRBV4-1	.	TRBJ1-1	.	CASSQQQNTEAFF	TGCGCCAGCAGCCAACAGCAGAACACTGAAGCTTTCTTT
TRBV29-1	.	TRBJ2-7	TRBD2	CSVGTSGGYEQYF	TGCAGCGTTGGGACTAGCGGGGGGTACGAGCAGTACTTC
TRBV5-1	.	TRBJ1-1	.	CASSFQQGSEAFF	TGCGCCAGCAGCTTTCAACAGGGTTCCGAAGCTTTCTTT
TRBV12-5	.	TRBJ2-5	TRBD1	CASGFGTVGLGETQYF	TGTGCTAGTGGTTTTGGGACAGTCGGACTCGGGGAGACCCAGTACTTC
TRBV5-1	.	TRBJ1-4	TRBD1	CASSLETGVEKLFF	TGCGCCAGCAGCTTGGAGACAGGGGTGGAAAAACTGTTTTTT
TRBV18	.	TRBJ2-1	.	CASSPRHSNNNEQFF	TGTGCCAGCTCACCGCGACACTCGAATAACAATGAGCAGTTCTTC
TRBV3-1/TRBV3-2	.	TRBJ1-3	.	CASSGNTIYF	TGTGCCAGCAGCGGAAACACCATATATTTT
TRBV7-2	.	TRBJ2-7	TRBD2	CASSFPTSGSDEQYF	TGTGCCAGCAGCTTTCCCACTAGCGGGAGCGACGAGCAGTACTTC
TRBV10-2	.	TRBJ2-1	TRBD2	CASSGMEKKRDERSSYNEQFF	TGCGCCAGCAGTGGTATGGAAAAGAAGCGGGACGAGCGGAGCTCCTACAATGAGCAGTTCTTC
TRBV5-6	once	TRBJ2-7	TRBD1	CASSLKRGLEQYF	TGTGCCAGCAGCTTGAAAAGGGGGCTCGAGCAGTACTTC
TRBV6-5	.	TRBJ1-1	.	CASGYDVSWNTEAFF	TGTGCCAGCGGCTACGACGTATCCTGGAACACTGAAGCTTTCTTT
TRBV2	.	TRBJ2-7	TRBD1	CASSPRAGQGLYEQYF	TGTGCCAGCAGTCCCAGGGCGGGACAGGGGCTCTACGAGCAGTACTTC
TRBV7-9	.	TRBJ2-5	TRBD1	CASAPGPGGLWTQYF	TGTGCCAGCGCTCCCGGACCAGGGGGTCTGTGGACCCAGTACTTC
TRBV5-6	once	TRBJ1-1	.	CASKRLNTEAFF	TGTGCCAGCAAAAGGCTGAACACTGAAGCTTTCTTT